These 16 T cell receptor beta chains originate from one sample sequenced in a study of cytomegalovirus exposure and HLA in healthy donors. TCRdb's copy holds only in-frame clones and misses some; the assay was immunoSEQ multiplex PCR. The data contain around 350,000 clones, around 86% of them seen just once; the ten biggest clones take up 0.83%. The specimen sequenced was PBMCs. Receptors were obtained from a young woman in good health and CMV-seronegative.

Only a few counts were recorded for this clone. V usage is TRBV7-9 and J usage is TRBJ2-3, with 14 positions matching TRBD2. CDR3 length: 16 amino acids. The J segment lost 3 bases and the V segment lost 6 bases, leaving 5 bases of the junction unmatched. Germline-derived CDR1 and CDR2 are SEHNR and FQNEAQ (reference sequence). CDR3 sequence reads: CASSPGLAGATDTQYF. CDR3 DNA: TGTGCCAGCAGTCCGGGACTAGCGGGGGCTACAGATACGCAGTATTTT.

This chain connects TRBV19 to TRBJ1-5; 7 nucleotides align to TRBD1. V lost 6 bases and J lost 5; bases outside the gene matches: 13. Per germline, CDR1 LNHDA and CDR2 SQIVND (reference sequence). The CDR3 is made up of 16 amino acids. Here the CDR3 DNA reads TGTGCCAGTAGCACCTGGGGACCAGGGGGGCATCAGCCCCAGCATTTT. It yields the protein CASSTWGPGGHQPQHF.

Note on this clone: The junction shows a germline mismatch at one end, possibly a read error. The V and J genes are TRBV28 and TRBJ1-5; possible D gene TRBD1, 6 bases. This CDR3 region has 13 residues. CDR1 is MDHEN, CDR2 SYDVKM, per germline. The CDR3 DNA follows: TGTGCCAGCAAGGGTGGAGGGGGGGAGTGGATGGAATTT. This translates into CASKGGGGEWMEF.

The rearrangement joins TRBV7-9 to TRBJ2-3; 11 bases map to TRBD2. The CDR3 consists of 16 residues. Germline V gene lookup returns CDR1 SEHNR and CDR2 FQNEAQ (reference sequence). V gave up 3 bases and J gave up 2 bases; unmatched junction bases: 4. The CDR3, as DNA: TGTGCCAGCAGCTTCCCTAGCGGGGGGACCACAGATACGCAGTATTTT. Translating gives CASSFPSGGTTDTQYF.

V is TRBV27 and J is TRBJ1-5; no reliable D call. Trimming shortened V by 7 bases and J by 9 bases, and 19 bases separated the two germline ends. The CDR3 totals 14 residues. Germline V CDR1 and CDR2: MNHEY, SMNVEV (reference sequence). The CDR3 loop is CASMRSLALGPQHF. Written as DNA, the CDR3 is TGTGCCAGCATGCGCAGCCTAGCCCTGGGGCCCCAGCATTTT.

There are many counts of this clone. J is TRBJ2-3 and V is TRBV9, with D perhaps matching TRBD2 (6 bases). With 4 bases removed from V and 6 bases from J, the gap between germline ends came to 18 bases. The CDR3 contains 15 residues. The germline CDR1 and CDR2 sequences are SGDLS and YYNGEE. CDR3 bases: TGTGCCAGCAGCCCCCATCCGGGACTCAGGGATACGCAGTATTTT. Translating gives CASSPHPGLRDTQYF.

The V gene is TRBV4-1, the J gene TRBJ2-2; TRBD1 matches 9 bases. The CDR3 is 16 amino acids. The germline gives CDR1 MGHRA, CDR2 YSYEKL. The V segment lost 3 bases and the J segment 4 bases; nucleotides outside the gene matches: 6. CDR3 sequence reads: CASSQYRGRGTGELFF. The CDR3 nucleotides are TGCGCCAGCAGCCAGTACAGGGGGCGCGGCACCGGGGAGCTGTTTTTT.

A single count supports this clone. This rearrangement joins TRBV27 to TRBJ2-3; D unclear. The ends were cut back, 3 bases at V and 8 bases at J, with 12 bases in the middle. In germline, CDR1 is MNHEY, CDR2 SMNVEV (reference sequence). There are 13 residues in the CDR3. The CDR3 region has the DNA TGTGCCAGCAGTTTGTTCCCCTCCCGTACGCAGTATTTT. It encodes CASSLFPSRTQYF.

This chain joins TRBV6-5 and TRBJ2-4; D gene unclear. Germline V gene data show CDR1 as MNHEY and CDR2 as SVGAGI. This CDR3 region has 15 residues. V was shortened by 6 bases and J by 3 bases, with 15 bases between the two germline ends. The CDR3 DNA is TGTGCCAGCAGCCTCGGCGGCTATGGCAAAAACATTCAGTACTTC. Amino acid sequence: CASSLGGYGKNIQYF.

The chain recombines TRBV10-2 with TRBJ1-5; 7 bases are shared with TRBD1. The germline CDR1 and CDR2 sequences are WSHSY and SAAADI. The V segment lost 4 bases and the J segment 2 bases; nucleotides outside the gene matches: 8. CDR3 length: 16 residues. The CDR3 here is CASSGQGANGNQPQHF. DNA for the CDR3: TGCGCCAGCAGTGGACAGGGTGCGAATGGCAATCAGCCCCAGCATTTT.

This clone was recorded a few times. This chain connects TRBV5-1 to TRBJ2-1; TRBD2 matches at 12 bases. The CDR3 is made up of 14 amino acids. Germline-derived CDR1 and CDR2 are SGHRS and YFSETQ. Trimming at V came to 4 bases and at J to 5 bases, leaving 1 base not matched to a gene. The CDR3 loop reads CASSGLAGNNEQFF. In DNA form, the CDR3 reads TGCGCCAGCAGCGGACTAGCGGGGAACAATGAGCAGTTCTTC.

This clone was recorded once. This chain connects TRBV4-1 to TRBJ1-1; D gene ambiguous. This CDR3 contains 17 residues. V was trimmed by 0 bases and J by 4 bases, leaving 18 bases between them. Germline loops: CDR1 MGHRA, CDR2 YSYEKL. CDR3 DNA: TGCGCCAGCAGCCAAGACCCTCGGACTCTTCGGGGCACTGAAGCTTTCTTT. Protein sequence: CASSQDPRTLRGTEAFF.

The chain recombines TRBV4-2 with TRBJ1-2; 8 nucleotides line up with TRBD1. Trimming took 0 bases from V and 2 from J; bases not matched to a gene: 2. Germline V lookup: CDR1 LGHNA, CDR2 YNFKEQ. The CDR3 is 15 amino acids. The CDR3 DNA follows: TGTGCCAGCAGCCAAGAGGACAGGGCAAACTATGGCTACACCTTC. It is translated as CASSQEDRANYGYTF.

This clone was detected a few times. The chain joins TRBV4-1 to TRBJ2-2; D gene uncertain. Between the trimmed V and J ends, which lost 3 bases and 4 bases, there was a span of 9 bases. Germline assignment: CDR1 MGHRA and CDR2 YSYEKL. The CDR3 is 14 amino acids. The CDR3 nucleotides are TGCGCCAGCAGCCAGCCCTTCGGCACCGGGGAGCTGTTTTTT. Protein sequence: CASSQPFGTGELFF.

The chain links TRBV9 to TRBJ2-1; 7 bases fit TRBD2. V was pared by 1 base and J by 5 bases, with 9 bases of the junction left unmatched. This CDR3 spans 16 amino acids. Germline CDR1 SGDLS, CDR2 YYNGEE. The CDR3 DNA sequence: TGTGCCAGCAGCGTACTGTCCGGCGGGAGCCACAATGAGCAGTTCTTC. Protein product: CASSVLSGGSHNEQFF.

This chain connects TRBV4-2 to TRBJ2-7; 10 nucleotides align to TRBD1. The germline CDR1 and CDR2 sequences are LGHNA and YNFKEQ. Unmatched junction bases numbered 13, after V lost 3 bases and J lost 5 bases. The length of the CDR3 is 17 residues. The CDR3 DNA sequence: TGTGCCAGCAGCCACCCAAGGGGTCGGGACAGGGGCCACGAGCAGTACTTC. As protein: CASSHPRGRDRGHEQYF.